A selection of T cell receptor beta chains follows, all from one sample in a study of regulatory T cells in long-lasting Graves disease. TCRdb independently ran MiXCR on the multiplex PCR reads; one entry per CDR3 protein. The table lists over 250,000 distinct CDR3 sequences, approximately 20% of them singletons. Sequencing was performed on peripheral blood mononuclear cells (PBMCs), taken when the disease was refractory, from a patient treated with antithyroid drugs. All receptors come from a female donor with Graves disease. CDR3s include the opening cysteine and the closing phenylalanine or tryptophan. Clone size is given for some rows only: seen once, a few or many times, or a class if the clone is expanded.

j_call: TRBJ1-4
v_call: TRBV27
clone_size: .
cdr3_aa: CASSDGQQNEKLFF

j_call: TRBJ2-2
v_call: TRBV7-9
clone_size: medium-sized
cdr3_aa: CASSYPTRDRDTGELFF

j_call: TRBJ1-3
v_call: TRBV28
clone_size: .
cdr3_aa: CASSQTVTGNTIYF

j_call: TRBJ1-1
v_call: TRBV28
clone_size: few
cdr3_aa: CASSFWGGRQDTEAFF

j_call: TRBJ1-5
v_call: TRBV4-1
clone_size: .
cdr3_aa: CASSQGRYSNQPQHF

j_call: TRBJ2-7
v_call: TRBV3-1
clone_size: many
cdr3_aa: CASSQDLYKDYSYEQYF

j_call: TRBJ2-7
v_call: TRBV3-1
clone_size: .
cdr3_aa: CASSPTSLTYEQYF

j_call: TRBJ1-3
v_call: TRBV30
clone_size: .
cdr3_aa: CAWSVGGGSGNTIYF

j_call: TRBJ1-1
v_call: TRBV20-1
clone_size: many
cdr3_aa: CSARDYRMNTEAFF

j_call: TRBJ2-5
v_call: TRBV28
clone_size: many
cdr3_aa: CASSLVRGQETQYF

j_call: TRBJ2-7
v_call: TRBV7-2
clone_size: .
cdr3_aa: CASSLGGLGPGTLYEQYF

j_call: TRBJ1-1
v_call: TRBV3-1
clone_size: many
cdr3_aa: CASSQDDTNTEAFF

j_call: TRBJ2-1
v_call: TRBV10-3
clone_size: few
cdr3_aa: CAISGPEVPKNEQFF

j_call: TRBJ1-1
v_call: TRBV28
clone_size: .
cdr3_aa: CASASLNTEAFF

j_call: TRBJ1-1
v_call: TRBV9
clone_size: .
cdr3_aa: CASSVEPGSMFTEAFF

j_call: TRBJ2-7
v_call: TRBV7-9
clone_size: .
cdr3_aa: CASSSDRIYEQYF

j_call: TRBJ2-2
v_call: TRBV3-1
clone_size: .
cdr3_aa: CASSQVIVGELFF

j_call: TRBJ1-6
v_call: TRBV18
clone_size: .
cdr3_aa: CASATGFSNSPLHF

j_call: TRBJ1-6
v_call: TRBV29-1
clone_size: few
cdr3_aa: CSVGEGSNSPLHF

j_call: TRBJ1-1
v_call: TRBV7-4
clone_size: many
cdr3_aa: CASSKGAGKWDTEAFF

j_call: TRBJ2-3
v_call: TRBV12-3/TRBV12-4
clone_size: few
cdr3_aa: CASSLVRGADTQYF

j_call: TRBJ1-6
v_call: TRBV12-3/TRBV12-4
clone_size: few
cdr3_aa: CASGTGRSSPLHF

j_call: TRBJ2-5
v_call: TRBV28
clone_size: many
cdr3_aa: CASSLRRGTLQETQYF

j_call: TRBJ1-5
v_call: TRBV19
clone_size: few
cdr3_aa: CASSQIAGGWINQPQHF

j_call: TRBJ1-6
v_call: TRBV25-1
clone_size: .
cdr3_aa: CASSDQEGSWNSPLHF

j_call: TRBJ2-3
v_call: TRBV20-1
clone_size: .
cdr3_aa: CSAPTSGRGTDTQYF

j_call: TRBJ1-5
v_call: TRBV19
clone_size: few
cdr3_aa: CAISSRSRNQPQHF

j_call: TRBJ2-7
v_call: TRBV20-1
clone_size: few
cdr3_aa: CSAKPLQGAYEQYF

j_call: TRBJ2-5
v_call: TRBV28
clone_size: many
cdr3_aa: CASSPRTGQETQYF

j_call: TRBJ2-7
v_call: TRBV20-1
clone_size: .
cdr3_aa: CSARTSGVYEQYF

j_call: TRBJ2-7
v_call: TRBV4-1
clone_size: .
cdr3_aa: CASSLRPLAGEEQYF

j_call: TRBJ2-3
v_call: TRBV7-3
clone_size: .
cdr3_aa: CASSLGGTGHTDTQYF

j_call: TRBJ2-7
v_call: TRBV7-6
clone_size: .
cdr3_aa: CASSPYGGYEQYF

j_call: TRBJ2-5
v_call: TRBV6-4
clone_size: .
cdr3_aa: CASSYDDRVRTQYF

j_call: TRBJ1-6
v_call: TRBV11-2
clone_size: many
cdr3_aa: CASSGATPPLHF

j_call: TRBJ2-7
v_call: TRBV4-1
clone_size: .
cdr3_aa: CASSHSFGAYEQYF